The TCR beta chain under discussion was sequenced for a study of cytomegalovirus exposure and HLA in healthy donors. Trimming took 6 bases from V and 3 from J, leaving 6 bases between them. The CDR3 has 12 residues. Germline V CDR1 and CDR2: SNHLY, FYNNEI. Whole-study results and caveats: Apparent HLA restriction characterized most CMV-associated TCR beta chains in a later analysis. TCR beta sequences reportedly predicted most subjects' HLA-A and HLA-B alleles accurately.

It was with 60 Vbeta and 13 Jbeta primers that the PCR ran. Under the authors' procedure: A later analysis tallied 80 million to 100 million unique TCR beta chains, 10 million to 12 million of them shared. Produced via immunoSEQ multiplex PCR; TCRdb's table is partial and in-frame only. The V and J calls and the clone size are those of that table, but D and trimming were determined from the DNA. The sample gives some 130,000 clones, about 80% of which show up once; about 7% is in the top ten. As regards this clone: The antigen is not known.

This clonotype originated in a man in his forties or fifties in good health and CMV-seropositive. The sequencing input was PBMCs. The rearrangement joins TRBV2 to TRBJ1-5; D is unclear. Written as DNA, the CDR3 is TGTGCCAGCAGCCCCCTCAATCAGCCCCAGCATTTT. As protein: CASSPLNQPQHF.